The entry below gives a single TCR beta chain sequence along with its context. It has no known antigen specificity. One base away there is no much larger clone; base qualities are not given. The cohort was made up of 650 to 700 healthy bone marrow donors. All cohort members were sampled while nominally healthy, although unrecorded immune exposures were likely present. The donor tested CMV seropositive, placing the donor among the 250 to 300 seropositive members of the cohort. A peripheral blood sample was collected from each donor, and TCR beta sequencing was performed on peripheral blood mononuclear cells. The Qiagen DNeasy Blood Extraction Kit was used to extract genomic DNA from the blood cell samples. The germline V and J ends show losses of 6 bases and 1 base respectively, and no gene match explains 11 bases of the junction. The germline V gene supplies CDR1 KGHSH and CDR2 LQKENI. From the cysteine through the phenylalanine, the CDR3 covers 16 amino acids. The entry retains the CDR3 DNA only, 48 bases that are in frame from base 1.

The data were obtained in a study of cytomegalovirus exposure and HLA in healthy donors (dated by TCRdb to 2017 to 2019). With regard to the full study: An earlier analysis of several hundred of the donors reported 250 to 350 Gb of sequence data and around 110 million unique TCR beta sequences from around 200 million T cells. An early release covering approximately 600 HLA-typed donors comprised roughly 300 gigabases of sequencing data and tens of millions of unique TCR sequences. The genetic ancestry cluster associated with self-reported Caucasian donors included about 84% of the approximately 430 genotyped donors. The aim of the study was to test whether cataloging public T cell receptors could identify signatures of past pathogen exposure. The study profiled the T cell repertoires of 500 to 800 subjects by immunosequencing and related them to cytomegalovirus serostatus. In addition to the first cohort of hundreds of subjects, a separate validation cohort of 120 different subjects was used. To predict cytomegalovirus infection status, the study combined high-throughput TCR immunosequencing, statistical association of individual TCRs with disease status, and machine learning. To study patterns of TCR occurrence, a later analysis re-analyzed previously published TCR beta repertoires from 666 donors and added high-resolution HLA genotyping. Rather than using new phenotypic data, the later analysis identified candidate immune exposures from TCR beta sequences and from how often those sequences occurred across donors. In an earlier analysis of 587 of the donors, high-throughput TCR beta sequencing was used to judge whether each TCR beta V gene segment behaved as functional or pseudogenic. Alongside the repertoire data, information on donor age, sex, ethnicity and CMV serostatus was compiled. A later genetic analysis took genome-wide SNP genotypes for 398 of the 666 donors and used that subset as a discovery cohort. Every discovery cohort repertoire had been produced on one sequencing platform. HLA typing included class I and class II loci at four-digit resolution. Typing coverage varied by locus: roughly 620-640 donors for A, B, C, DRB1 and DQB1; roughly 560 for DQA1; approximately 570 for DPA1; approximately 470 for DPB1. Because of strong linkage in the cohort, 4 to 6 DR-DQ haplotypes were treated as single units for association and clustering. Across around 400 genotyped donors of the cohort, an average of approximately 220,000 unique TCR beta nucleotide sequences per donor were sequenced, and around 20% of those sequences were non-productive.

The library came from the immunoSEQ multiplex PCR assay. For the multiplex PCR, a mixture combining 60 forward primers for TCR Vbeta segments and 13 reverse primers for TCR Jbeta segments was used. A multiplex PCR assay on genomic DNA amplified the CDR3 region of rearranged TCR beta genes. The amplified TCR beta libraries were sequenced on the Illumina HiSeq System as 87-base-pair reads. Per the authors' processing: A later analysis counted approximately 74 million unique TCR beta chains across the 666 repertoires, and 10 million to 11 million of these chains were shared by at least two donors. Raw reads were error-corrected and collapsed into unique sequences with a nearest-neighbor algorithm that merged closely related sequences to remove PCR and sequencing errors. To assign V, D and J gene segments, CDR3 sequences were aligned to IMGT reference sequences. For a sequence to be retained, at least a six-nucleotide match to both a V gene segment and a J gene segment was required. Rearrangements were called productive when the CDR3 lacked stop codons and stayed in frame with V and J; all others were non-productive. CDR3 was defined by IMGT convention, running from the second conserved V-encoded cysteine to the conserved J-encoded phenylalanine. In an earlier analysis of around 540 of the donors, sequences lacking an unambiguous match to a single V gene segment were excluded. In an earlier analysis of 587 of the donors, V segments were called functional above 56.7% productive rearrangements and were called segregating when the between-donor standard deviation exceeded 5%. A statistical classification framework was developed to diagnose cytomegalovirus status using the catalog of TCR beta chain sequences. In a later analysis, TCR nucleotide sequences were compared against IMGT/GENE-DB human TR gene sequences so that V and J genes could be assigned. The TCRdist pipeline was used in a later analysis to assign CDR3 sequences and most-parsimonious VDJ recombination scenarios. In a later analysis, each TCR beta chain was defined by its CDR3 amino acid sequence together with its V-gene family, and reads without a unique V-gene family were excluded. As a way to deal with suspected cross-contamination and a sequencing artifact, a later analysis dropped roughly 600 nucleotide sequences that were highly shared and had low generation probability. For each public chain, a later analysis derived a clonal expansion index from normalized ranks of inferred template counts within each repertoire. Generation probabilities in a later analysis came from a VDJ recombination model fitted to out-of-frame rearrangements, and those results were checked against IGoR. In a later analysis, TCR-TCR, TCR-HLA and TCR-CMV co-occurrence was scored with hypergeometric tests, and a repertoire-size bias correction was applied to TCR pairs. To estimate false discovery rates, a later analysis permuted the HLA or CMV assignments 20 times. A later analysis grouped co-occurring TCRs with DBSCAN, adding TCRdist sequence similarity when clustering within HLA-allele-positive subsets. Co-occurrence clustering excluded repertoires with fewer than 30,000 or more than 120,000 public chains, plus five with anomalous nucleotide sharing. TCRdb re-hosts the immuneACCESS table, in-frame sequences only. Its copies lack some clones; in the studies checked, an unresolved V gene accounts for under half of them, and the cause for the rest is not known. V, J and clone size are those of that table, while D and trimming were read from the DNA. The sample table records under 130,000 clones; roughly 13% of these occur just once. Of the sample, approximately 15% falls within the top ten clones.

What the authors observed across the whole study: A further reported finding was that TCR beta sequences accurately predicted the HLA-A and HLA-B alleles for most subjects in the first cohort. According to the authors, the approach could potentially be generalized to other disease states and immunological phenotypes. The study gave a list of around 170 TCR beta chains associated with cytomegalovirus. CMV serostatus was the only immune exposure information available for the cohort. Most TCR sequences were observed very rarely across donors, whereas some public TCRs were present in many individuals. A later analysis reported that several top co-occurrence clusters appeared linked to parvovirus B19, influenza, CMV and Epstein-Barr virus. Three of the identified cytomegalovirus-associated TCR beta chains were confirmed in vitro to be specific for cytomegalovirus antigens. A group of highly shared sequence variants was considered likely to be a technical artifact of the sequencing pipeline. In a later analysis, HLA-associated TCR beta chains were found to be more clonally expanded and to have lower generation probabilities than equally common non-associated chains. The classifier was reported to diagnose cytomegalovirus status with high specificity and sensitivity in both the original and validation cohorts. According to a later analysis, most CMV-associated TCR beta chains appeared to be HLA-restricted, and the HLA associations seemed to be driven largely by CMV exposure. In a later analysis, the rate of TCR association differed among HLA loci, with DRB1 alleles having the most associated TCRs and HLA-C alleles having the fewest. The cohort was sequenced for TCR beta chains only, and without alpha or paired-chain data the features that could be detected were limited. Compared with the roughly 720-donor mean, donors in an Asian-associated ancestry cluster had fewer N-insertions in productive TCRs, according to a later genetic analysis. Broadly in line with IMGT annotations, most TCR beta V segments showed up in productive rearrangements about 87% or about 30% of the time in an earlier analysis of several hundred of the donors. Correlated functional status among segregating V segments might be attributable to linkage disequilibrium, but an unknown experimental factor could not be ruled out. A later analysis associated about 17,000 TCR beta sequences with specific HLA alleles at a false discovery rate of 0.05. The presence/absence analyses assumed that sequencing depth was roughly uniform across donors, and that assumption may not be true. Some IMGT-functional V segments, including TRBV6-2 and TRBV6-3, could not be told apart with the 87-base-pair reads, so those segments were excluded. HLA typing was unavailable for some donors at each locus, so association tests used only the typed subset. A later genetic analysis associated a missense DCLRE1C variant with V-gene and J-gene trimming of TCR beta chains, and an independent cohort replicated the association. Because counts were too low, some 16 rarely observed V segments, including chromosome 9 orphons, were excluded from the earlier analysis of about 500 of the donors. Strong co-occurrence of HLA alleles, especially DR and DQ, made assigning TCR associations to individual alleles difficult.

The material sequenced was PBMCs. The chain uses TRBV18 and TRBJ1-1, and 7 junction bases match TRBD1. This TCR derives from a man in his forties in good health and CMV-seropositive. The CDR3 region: CASSGLTGAGNTEAFF. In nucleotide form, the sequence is TGTGCCAGCTCGGGGTTAACAGGGGCTGGGAACACTGAAGCTTTCTTT. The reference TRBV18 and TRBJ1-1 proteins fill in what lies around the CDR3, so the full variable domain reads NAGVMQNPRHLVRRRGQEARLRCSPMKGHSHVYWYRQLPEEGLKFMVYLQKENIIDESGMPKERFSAEFPKEGPSILRIQQVVRGDSAAYFCASSGLTGAGNTEAFFGQGTRLTVV.